This T cell receptor (beta chain) derives from a study of cytomegalovirus exposure and HLA in healthy donors (TCRdb year 2017). Looking at the study overall: According to an earlier analysis of several hundred of the donors, roughly 180 million T cells yielded roughly 110 million unique TCR beta sequences and about 300 Gb of sequence data. An early release that covered some 640 HLA-typed donors contained approximately 300 gigabases of sequencing data and 70 million to 100 million unique TCR sequences. Donor age, sex, ethnicity and CMV serostatus were compiled alongside the repertoire data. The aim of the study was to test whether cataloging public T cell receptors could identify signatures of past pathogen exposure. To study patterns of TCR occurrence, a later analysis re-analyzed previously published TCR beta repertoires from 650 to 750 donors and added high-resolution HLA genotyping. Four to six DR-DQ haplotypes were handled as single units for association and clustering because linkage in the cohort was strong. An earlier analysis of 500 to 750 of the donors applied high-throughput TCR beta sequencing to assess whether each TCR beta V gene segment acted as functional or pseudogenic. Every repertoire in the discovery cohort had been generated on one and the same sequencing platform. A later genetic analysis used genome-wide SNP genotypes for about 60% of the roughly 670 donors, treating that subset as a discovery cohort. Among some 400 genotyped donors of the cohort, an average of approximately 220,000 unique TCR beta nucleotide sequences was sequenced per donor, of which about 18% were non-productive. Both class I and class II loci were covered by HLA typing, at four-digit resolution. To predict cytomegalovirus infection status, the study combined high-throughput TCR immunosequencing, statistical association of individual TCRs with disease status, and machine learning. The study used immunosequencing to profile the T cell repertoires of hundreds of subjects and linked those repertoires to cytomegalovirus serostatus. The number of donors typed differed by locus, with roughly 629-640 for A, B, C, DRB1 and DQB1, more than 500 for DQA1, over 600 for DPA1, and some 440 for DPB1. Of the roughly 420 genotyped donors, approximately 81% were placed in the genetic ancestry cluster associated with self-reported Caucasian donors. The later analysis used no new phenotypic data to find candidate immune exposures, relying instead on TCR beta sequences and their occurrence across donors. A separate validation cohort of more than 100 different subjects was used in addition to the approximately 700-subject first cohort. What the research found in general, with its limitations: In a later analysis, 15,000 to 20,000 TCR beta sequences were associated with specific HLA alleles at a false discovery rate of 0.05. When HLA alleles, especially DR and DQ, strongly co-occurred, attributing TCR associations to individual alleles was difficult. In an earlier analysis of about 540 of the donors, most TCR beta V segments were observed in productive rearrangements about 87% or about 30% of the time, broadly matching IMGT annotations. The classifier was reported to diagnose cytomegalovirus status with high specificity and sensitivity in both the original cohort and the validation cohort. According to the authors, the approach could potentially be generalized to other disease states and immunological phenotypes. In a later analysis, HLA-associated TCR beta chains were found to be more clonally expanded and to have lower generation probabilities than equally common non-associated chains. In a later genetic analysis, fewer N-insertions in productive TCRs were reported among donors in an Asian-associated ancestry cluster than the approximately 630-donor mean. According to a later analysis, parvovirus B19, influenza, CMV and Epstein-Barr virus appeared linked to several top co-occurrence clusters. Because counts were too low, seventeen rarely observed V segments, including chromosome 9 orphons, were excluded from the earlier analysis of several hundred of the donors. In a later analysis, most CMV-associated TCR beta chains were found to appear HLA-restricted, with HLA associations seemingly driven largely by CMV exposure. Immune exposure information for the cohort was limited to CMV serostatus. HLA typing was unavailable for some donors at each locus, so association tests used only the typed subset. V-gene and J-gene trimming of TCR beta chains was associated with a missense DCLRE1C variant in a later genetic analysis, and the association was replicated in an independent cohort. A total of around 150 TCR beta chains were listed by the study as associated with cytomegalovirus. In vitro tests confirmed that a few of the cytomegalovirus-associated TCR beta chains recognize cytomegalovirus antigens. Roughly uniform sequencing depth across donors was assumed in presence/absence analyses, although this assumption may not hold. Most TCR sequences were observed very rarely across donors, whereas some public TCRs were present in many individuals. Correlated functional status among segregating V segments might reflect linkage disequilibrium, but an unknown experimental factor could not be ruled out. According to a later analysis, TCR association rates differed among HLA loci, with DRB1 alleles showing the most associated TCRs and HLA-C alleles showing the fewest. This cohort had only TCR beta chains sequenced, and the lack of alpha or paired-chain data limited which features could be detected. A further reported finding was that TCR beta sequences accurately predicted the HLA-A and HLA-B alleles for most subjects in the first cohort. The sequencing pipeline was judged likely to have produced a cluster of highly shared sequence variants as a technical artifact.

On this clone itself: Its recognized antigen is unknown. The input lacks base qualities; no much larger clone sits a single base away.

The library relied on the immunoSEQ multiplex PCR assay. The multiplex PCR relied on a mix of 60 forward primers for TCR Vbeta segments and 13 reverse primers for TCR Jbeta segments. The CDR3 region of rearranged TCR beta genes was amplified from genomic DNA by a multiplex PCR assay. On the Illumina HiSeq System, the amplified TCR beta libraries were sequenced as 87-base-pair reads. The study's own analysis went as follows. In a later analysis, tens of millions of unique TCR beta chains were counted across the 650 to 750 repertoires, and about 9.9 million of these chains were shared by at least two donors. Raw reads were error-corrected and collapsed into unique sequences with a nearest-neighbor algorithm that merged closely related sequences to remove PCR and sequencing errors. CDR3 sequences were aligned to IMGT reference sequences to assign V, D and J gene segments. Each retained sequence needed at least a six-nucleotide match to both a V gene segment and a J gene segment. A rearrangement was called productive if the CDR3 had no stop codons and remained in frame with V and J, and every other rearrangement was called non-productive. CDR3 was defined according to IMGT convention as the region running from the second conserved V-encoded cysteine to the conserved J-encoded phenylalanine. The earlier analysis of about 570 of the donors excluded any sequence lacking an unambiguous match to a single V gene segment. An earlier analysis of almost 600 of the donors classified V segments as functional when productive rearrangements were above 56.7% and as segregating when the standard deviation between donors was above 5%. A statistical classification framework was developed to diagnose cytomegalovirus status using the catalog of TCR beta chain sequences. A later analysis assigned V and J genes by comparing TCR nucleotide sequences with IMGT/GENE-DB human TR gene sequences. A later analysis assigned CDR3 sequences and most-parsimonious VDJ recombination scenarios with the TCRdist pipeline. In a later analysis, each TCR beta chain was defined by its CDR3 amino acid sequence together with its V-gene family, and reads without a unique V-gene family were excluded. To address suspected cross-contamination and a sequencing artifact, a later analysis removed around 600 highly shared, low-generation-probability nucleotide sequences. In a later analysis, a clonal expansion index was calculated for each public chain from normalized within-repertoire ranks of inferred template counts. Generation probabilities in a later analysis came from a VDJ recombination model fitted to out-of-frame rearrangements, and those results were checked against IGoR. A later analysis scored TCR-TCR, TCR-HLA and TCR-CMV co-occurrence with hypergeometric tests, applying a repertoire-size bias correction to TCR pairs. False discovery rates were estimated in a later analysis by permuting HLA or CMV assignments 20 times. In a later analysis, co-occurring TCRs were grouped using DBSCAN, with TCRdist sequence similarity added in when clustering inside HLA-allele-positive subsets. For co-occurrence clustering, repertoires with fewer than 30,000 or more than 120,000 public chains were excluded, along with about five repertoires with anomalous nucleotide sharing. The immuneACCESS repertoire file appears here via TCRdb, limited to in-frame rearrangements. These files lack a portion of the clones; in checked studies, under half of the deficit traces to unresolved V genes, and the cause of the others is not known. V, J and clone size reflect that table, while D and trimming were determined from the DNA. The sample table records about 110,000 clones; about 64% of these occur just once. The biggest ten clones account for 2.5% to 3.5% of the sample.

The cohort was made up of 650 to 700 healthy bone marrow donors. Cohort members were all nominally healthy when sampled, although unrecorded immune exposures were likely present. The donor tested CMV seronegative, placing the donor among the 350 or so seronegative members of the cohort. A peripheral blood sample was provided by each donor, and peripheral blood mononuclear cells were used for TCR beta sequencing. Genomic DNA extraction from the blood cell samples was performed with the Qiagen DNeasy Blood Extraction Kit. The sequence came from a female donor in good health and CMV-seronegative. Sequenced sample: PBMCs.

The CDR3 region has the sequence CASKPTADRGEQYF. The nucleotide sequence reads as follows: TGTGCCAGCAAACCGACAGCCGACCGGGGGGAGCAGTACTTC. The V and J genes are TRBV2 and TRBJ2-7; TRBD2 might be the D gene, on 6 matching bases. According to the germline V gene, CDR1 reads SNHLY and CDR2 reads FYNNEI. The CDR3 numbers 14 residues from cysteine through phenylalanine. Only the CDR3 DNA is retained, 42 bases long and in frame from the first base. The V and J ends are trimmed by 7 bases and 7 bases, leaving 20 bases between them.